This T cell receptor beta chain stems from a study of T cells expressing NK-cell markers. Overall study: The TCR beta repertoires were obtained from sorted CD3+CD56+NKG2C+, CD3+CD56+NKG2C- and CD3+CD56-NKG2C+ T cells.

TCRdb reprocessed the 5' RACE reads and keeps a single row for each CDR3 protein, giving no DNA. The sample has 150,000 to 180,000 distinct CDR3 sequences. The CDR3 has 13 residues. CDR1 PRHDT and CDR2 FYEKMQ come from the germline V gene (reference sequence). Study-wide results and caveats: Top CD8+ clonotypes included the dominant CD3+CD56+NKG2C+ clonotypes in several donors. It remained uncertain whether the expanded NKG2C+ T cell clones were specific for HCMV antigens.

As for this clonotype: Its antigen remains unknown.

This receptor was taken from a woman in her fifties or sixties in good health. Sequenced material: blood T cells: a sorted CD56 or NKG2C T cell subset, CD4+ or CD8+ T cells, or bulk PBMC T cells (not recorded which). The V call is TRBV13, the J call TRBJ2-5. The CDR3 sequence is CASSERVKETQYF.